Below are 25 T cell receptor beta chains sequenced from a single sample in a study of response to subunit inactivated influenza vaccine. In TCRdb, the RT-PCR reads were re-called with MiXCR into one record per CDR3 protein. The sample records 630,000 or so distinct CDR3 sequences, 15% to 18% being singletons. The sequences come from PBMCs from blood, collected 11 to 12 days after vaccination. The receptors derive from a man aged 50-59 years who received an inactivated influenza vaccine.

V and J are TRBV20-1 and TRBJ2-1; 7 positions match TRBD1. The length of the CDR3 is 15 residues. J lost 1 base, V lost 6 bases, and 9 bases had no gene match. Looked up from germline, CDR1 is DFQATT and CDR2 is SNEGSKA (reference sequence). The CDR3 loop is CSAATGPLSYNEQFF. The CDR3 coding sequence is TGCAGTGCGGCGACAGGGCCACTATCCTACAATGAGCAGTTCTTC.

The rearrangement joins TRBV15 to TRBJ2-3; D uncertain. The V gene's germline CDR1 is LNHNV and CDR2 YYDKDF (reference sequence). The CDR3 is 13 residues long. V was shortened by 4 bases and J by 6 bases, with 11 bases between the two germline ends. The CDR3 here is CATSTGLPDTQYF. CDR3 DNA sequence: TGTGCCACCAGCACCGGGTTGCCCGATACGCAGTATTTT.

The table lists this clonotype with a few counts. J is TRBJ2-7 and V is TRBV7-9, with 12 bases identical to TRBD2. Germline V gene lookup returns CDR1 SEHNR and CDR2 FQNEAQ (reference sequence). This CDR3 is 15 amino acids long. J was trimmed by 5 bases and V by 5 bases; bases with no gene match: 7. The CDR3 sequence: CASSPGLAGYHEQYF. For the CDR3, the DNA is TGTGCCAGCAGCCCCGGACTAGCGGGATACCACGAGCAGTACTTC.

This clonotype was observed a few times. The chain joins TRBV6-5 to TRBJ2-4; D is undetermined. The CDR3 contains 16 residues. CDR1 and CDR2 from the germline V gene are MNHEY and SVGAGI. The V end was cut by 2 bases, the J end by 0 bases, with 11 bases between. The CDR3 DNA reads TGTGCCAGCAGTTACGGAAGGACCATAGCCAAAAACATTCAGTACTTC. It is translated as CASSYGRTIAKNIQYF.

This clonotype was counted ten times or more. The chain has TRBV28 and TRBJ2-7; D ambiguous. V lost 7 bases and J 4 bases, leaving 8 bases between the germline ends. Germline lookup yields CDR1 MDHEN and CDR2 SYDVKM. The CDR3 loop spans 11 amino acids. The CDR3 DNA is TGTGCCAGCACAGCGAAGTACGAGCAGTACTTC. This encodes CASTAKYEQYF.

This clonotype was counted a few times. The chain recombines TRBV12-3 or TRBV12-4 with TRBJ2-7, with 10 bases that match TRBD1. The CDR3 spans 14 residues. Losses at the gene ends were 6 bases for V and 1 base for J; bases not matched to a gene: 3. The CDR3 region has the DNA TGTGCCAGCAGGGGACAGGGGCCGTCCTACGAGCAGTACTTC. Protein sequence: CASRGQGPSYEQYF.

The chain is built from TRBV19 and TRBJ2-5, with D possibly being TRBD2 (6 bases). Germline V gene sequence: CDR1 LNHDA, CDR2 SQIVND (reference sequence). Deletions cut 5 bases from V and 5 bases from J, with 15 bases between. This CDR3 is built from 14 residues. The CDR3 DNA reads as TGTGCCAGTAGTGCGACTAGGGTATACGAGACCCAGTACTTC. Translation: CASSATRVYETQYF. Filled out from reference TRBV19 and TRBJ2-5, the complete variable domain reads DGGITQSPKYLFRKEGQNVTLSCEQNLNHDAMYWYRQDPGQGLRLIYYSQIVNDFQKGDIAEGYSVSREKKESFPLTVTSAQKNPTAFYLCASSATRVYETQYFGPGTRLLVL.

This clonotype was recorded a few times. V gene TRBV20-1 combines with J gene TRBJ2-7, with a weak D call TRBD1 (6 bases). The ends were cut back, 1 base at V and 4 bases at J, with 17 bases in the middle. In germline, CDR1 is DFQATT, CDR2 SNEGSKA (reference sequence). The CDR3 is 15 amino acids. The CDR3 sequence: CSARGWGLARYEQYF. CDR3 DNA sequence: TGCAGTGCTAGAGGATGGGGGCTAGCCAGGTACGAGCAGTACTTC.

The chain has TRBV4-2 and TRBJ2-1; D might be TRBD2 (6 bases). The CDR3 has 18 residues. V shed 3 bases and J shed 1 base, with 19 bases lying between them. Germline V gene lookup returns CDR1 LGHNA and CDR2 YNFKEQ. This CDR3 is CASSHLVRGGVSYNEQFF. CDR3 sequence (DNA): TGTGCCAGCAGCCACCTCGTCCGTGGCGGGGTATCCTACAATGAGCAGTTCTTC.

The table lists this clonotype with a few counts. V gene TRBV4-3 combines with J gene TRBJ2-5; D gene unclear. V was pared by 3 bases and J by 2 bases, with 16 bases between. Germline values: CDR1 LGHNA, CDR2 YSLEER. This CDR3 region has 16 residues. The CDR3 nucleotides read TGCGCCAGCAGCCACGGCCTCGCGGATTCGCAAGAGACCCAGTACTTC. It yields the protein CASSHGLADSQETQYF.

This clonotype was picked up many times. The rearrangement links TRBV7-2 to TRBJ2-3; no firm D call. The CDR3 runs 13 residues. V was clipped by 2 bases and J by 2 bases, with 5 bases between them. Germline V gene sequence: CDR1 SGHTA, CDR2 FQGNSA. The CDR3 region is CASSLPITDTQYF. CDR3 DNA sequence: TGTGCCAGCAGCTTACCAATCACAGATACGCAGTATTTT. Filled out from reference TRBV7-2 and TRBJ2-3, the complete variable domain reads GAGVSQSPSNKVTEKGKDVELRCDPISGHTALYWYRQSLGQGLEFLIYFQGNSAPDKSGLPSDRFSAERTGGSVSTLTIQRTQQEDSAVYLCASSLPITDTQYFGPGTRLTVL.

This clonotype was observed a few times. The CDR3 bases are TGTGCCAGCAGTTACTCGAGTGGAGGGCCTGGGGTCACTGAAGCTTTCTTT. Translation: CASSYSSGGPGVTEAFF. This chain uses TRBV6-5 with TRBJ1-1; D ambiguous. Germline values: CDR1 MNHEY, CDR2 SVGAGI. The CDR3 totals 17 residues. Trimming took off 0 bases at V and 4 bases at J, with 18 bases between the two ends.

This rearrangement joins TRBV4-1 to TRBJ2-1, with D possibly being TRBD2 (6 bases). Germline lookup yields CDR1 MGHRA and CDR2 YSYEKL. Trimming left V 0 bases short and J 1 base short, with 25 bases between. The length of the CDR3 is 21 residues. CDR3 sequence reads: CASSQEVGGWTGEWSYNEQFF. The CDR3, as DNA: TGCGCCAGCAGCCAAGAGGTTGGGGGTTGGACGGGAGAATGGTCCTACAATGAGCAGTTCTTC.

This clonotype has a handful of counts. The chain has TRBV28 and TRBJ1-6, with D possibly TRBD1 on 6 matching bases. The CDR3 contains 11 residues. Germline loops: CDR1 MDHEN, CDR2 SYDVKM. The ends were cut back, 4 bases at V and 14 bases at J, with 9 bases in the middle. CDR3 region: CASSWGQTLHF. The CDR3 region has the DNA TGTGCCAGCAGTTGGGGGCAAACCCTCCACTTT.

The J gene is TRBJ2-1, the V gene TRBV4-2, with D tentatively TRBD2 (6 bases). The germline V gene encodes CDR1 LGHNA and CDR2 YNFKEQ. Trimming left V 0 bases short and J 0 bases short, with 9 bases between. This CDR3 is 16 amino acids long. The CDR3 is CASSQEYGGSYNEQFF. The CDR3, as DNA: TGTGCCAGCAGCCAAGAGTACGGGGGCTCCTACAATGAGCAGTTCTTC.

This clonotype was counted between two and nine times. This chain links TRBV29-1 with TRBJ2-1; 8 bases fit TRBD2. Germline V CDR1 and CDR2: SQVTM, ANQGSEA. With 5 bases clipped from V and 0 bases from J, the junction kept 6 bases outside the gene matches. The CDR3 is 15 residues long. The CDR3, as DNA: TGCAGCGTTAGTCCCGGGACTAGCTCCTACAATGAGCAGTTCTTC. This gives the protein CSVSPGTSSYNEQFF.

This clonotype was counted a few times. The rearrangement uses TRBV6-6 and TRBJ2-5; 7 bases align to TRBD2. Germline V lookup: CDR1 MNHNY, CDR2 SVGAGI (reference sequence). V shed 8 bases, J shed 3 bases, and the junction held 3 bases outside the gene matches. This CDR3 comprises 12 residues. CDR3 region: CASRLAKETQYF. CDR3 sequence (DNA): TGTGCCAGCCGACTAGCAAAAGAGACCCAGTACTTC.

This clonotype was seen ten or more times. V usage is TRBV29-1 and J usage is TRBJ2-3; TRBD1 is a possible D gene (5 bases). CDR3 length: 11 amino acids. Between the trimmed V and J ends, which lost 8 bases and 4 bases, there was a span of 10 bases. CDR1 is SQVTM, CDR2 ANQGSEA, per germline. The CDR3 DNA reads as TGCAGCAAGATACAGGCAGATACGCAGTATTTT. Translating it yields CSKIQADTQYF.

This clonotype came up a few times. The gene calls are TRBV15 and TRBJ2-5; the match to TRBD2 covers 8 bases. Germline CDR1 and CDR2: LNHNV and YYDKDF (reference sequence). This CDR3 contains 16 residues. The trim removed 1 base at V and 1 base at J, leaving 5 bases unmatched. The CDR3 DNA is TGTGCCACCAGCAGAGGTAGCGGGATACTCCAAGAGACCCAGTACTTC. It encodes CATSRGSGILQETQYF.

The chain carries TRBV5-1 and TRBJ2-2; TRBD1 or TRBD2 may be the D gene (5 bases each). The germline gives CDR1 SGHRS, CDR2 YFSETQ. This CDR3 region has 15 residues. The V end lost 4 bases, the J end lost 1 base, and 11 bases lay between the germline ends. The CDR3 protein is CASSGTARNTGELFF. The CDR3 DNA follows: TGCGCCAGCAGCGGGACGGCCCGGAACACCGGGGAGCTGTTTTTT.

The sample holds a few counts of this clonotype. V usage is TRBV20-1 and J usage is TRBJ1-6; the D is unclear. The germline V gene encodes CDR1 DFQATT and CDR2 SNEGSKA (reference sequence). Trimming stripped 3 bases from V and 10 bases from J, with 16 bases between. The CDR3 runs to 14 residues. The CDR3 reads CSARNSGDRSPLHF. In nucleotides, the CDR3 is TGCAGTGCTAGGAATTCCGGGGATCGATCACCCCTCCACTTT.

This clonotype came up once. CDR3 bases: TGCAGTGCTAGGGAGAGTGAGCAGTTCTTC. Translated, it gives CSARESEQFF. This chain links TRBV20-1 with TRBJ2-1, with D unresolved. The CDR3 loop spans 10 amino acids. Between the trimmed V and J ends, which lost 3 bases and 9 bases, there was a span of 6 bases. Germline assignment: CDR1 DFQATT and CDR2 SNEGSKA (reference sequence).

The chain uses TRBV14 and TRBJ2-2; D may be TRBD1 (6 bases). The V end lost 5 bases, the J end lost 4 bases, and 20 bases lay between the germline ends. This CDR3 is built from 17 residues. The germline CDR1 and CDR2 sequences are SGHDN and FVKESK. The DNA of the CDR3 is TGTGCCAGCAGCATAAGACCCGGGACAAGGAGCACCGGGGAGCTGTTTTTT. Translating gives CASSIRPGTRSTGELFF.

The V call is TRBV15, the J call TRBJ2-1, with 14 bases fitting TRBD2. This CDR3 is 17 amino acids long. Germline V lookup: CDR1 LNHNV, CDR2 YYDKDF (reference sequence). Trimming took 4 bases from V and 13 from J; bases not matched to a gene: 15. Here the CDR3 DNA reads TGTGCCACCAGCATCCCCTTCGTCGACGGACTAGCGGGGGGACAGTTCTTC. Its protein product is CATSIPFVDGLAGGQFF. Full variable domain (rest looked up from reference TRBV15 and TRBJ2-1): DAMVIQNPRYQVTQFGKPVTLSCSQTLNHNVMYWYQQKSSQAPKLLFHYYDKDFNNEADTPDNFQSRRPNTSFCFLDIRSPGLGDTAMYLCATSIPFVDGLAGGQFFGPGTRLTVL.

There are a few counts of this clonotype. This chain links TRBV15 with TRBJ2-3; 7 positions agree with TRBD2. Germline V gene sequence: CDR1 LNHNV, CDR2 YYDKDF (reference sequence). The CDR3 has 20 amino acids. V was clipped by 0 bases and J by 0 bases; unmatched bases: 15. The CDR3 is CATSRDSSSGTLLSTDTQYF. CDR3 nucleotide sequence: TGTGCCACCAGCAGAGATTCGTCAAGCGGGACCCTCCTTAGCACAGATACGCAGTATTTT.